This T cell receptor (beta chain) appears in the sequencing data of a study of T-cell reconstitution after alpha-beta-depleted transplantation in children. As it was prepared, the TCRbeta library received unique molecular identifiers. In TCRdb, the PCR reads were re-called with MiXCR into one record per CDR3 protein. Found here are 150,000 to 200,000 distinct CDR3 sequences, 11% of them singletons; the top ten hold less than 15%. This clonotype appeared many times. Germline-derived CDR1 and CDR2 are MGHRA and YSYEKL. Unmatched junction bases numbered 9, after V lost 5 bases and J lost 7 bases. The CDR3 runs 15 residues.

The TCR originated in a boy between 2 and 15 years old with acute myeloid leukemia, due to receive a stem cell transplant. The chain couples TRBV4-1 to TRBJ2-2; TRBD2 matches 8 bases. This material consisted of PBMCs, taken before TCRalphabeta/CD19-depleted stem cell transplant. CDR3 amino acids: CASSTGTRSVGELFF. The CDR3 nucleotides are TGCGCCAGCAGCACCGGGACTAGGTCGGTCGGGGAGCTGTTTTTT.